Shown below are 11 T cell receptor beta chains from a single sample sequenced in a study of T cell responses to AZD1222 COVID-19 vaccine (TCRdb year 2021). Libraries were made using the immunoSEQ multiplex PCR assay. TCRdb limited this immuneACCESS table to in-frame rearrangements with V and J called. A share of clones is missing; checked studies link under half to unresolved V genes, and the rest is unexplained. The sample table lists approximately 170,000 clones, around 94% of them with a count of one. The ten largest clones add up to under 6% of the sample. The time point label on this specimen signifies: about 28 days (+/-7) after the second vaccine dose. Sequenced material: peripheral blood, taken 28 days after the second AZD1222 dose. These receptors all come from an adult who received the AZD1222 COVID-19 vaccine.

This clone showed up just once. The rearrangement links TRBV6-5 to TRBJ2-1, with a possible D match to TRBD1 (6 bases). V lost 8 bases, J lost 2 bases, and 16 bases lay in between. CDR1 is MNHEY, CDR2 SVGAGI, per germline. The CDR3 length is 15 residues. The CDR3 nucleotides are TGTGCCAGCGCCCAGGGGCAGGGCACCTACAATGAGCAGTTCTTC. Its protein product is CASAQGQGTYNEQFF.

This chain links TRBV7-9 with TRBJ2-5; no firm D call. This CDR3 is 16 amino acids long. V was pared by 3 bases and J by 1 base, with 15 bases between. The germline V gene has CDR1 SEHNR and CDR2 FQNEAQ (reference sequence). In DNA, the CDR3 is TGTGCCAGCAGCTTTGTCGCAGGTTTGGTCCAAGAGACCCAGTACTTC. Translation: CASSFVAGLVQETQYF.

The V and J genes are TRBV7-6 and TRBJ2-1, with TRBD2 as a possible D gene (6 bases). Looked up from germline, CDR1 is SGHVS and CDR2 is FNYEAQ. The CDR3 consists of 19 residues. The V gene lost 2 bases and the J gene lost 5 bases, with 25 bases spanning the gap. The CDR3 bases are TGTGCCAGCAGCTTACGAGCGGCACTCACCTCTAGCGAAAACAATGAGCAGTTCTTC. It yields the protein CASSLRAALTSSENNEQFF.

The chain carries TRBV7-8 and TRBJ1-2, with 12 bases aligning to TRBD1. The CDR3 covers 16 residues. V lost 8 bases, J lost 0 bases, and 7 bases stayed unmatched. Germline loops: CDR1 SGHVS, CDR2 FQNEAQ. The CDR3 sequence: CASLEGQGASNYGYTF. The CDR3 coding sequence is TGTGCCAGCCTAGAGGGACAGGGGGCCTCTAACTATGGCTACACCTTC.

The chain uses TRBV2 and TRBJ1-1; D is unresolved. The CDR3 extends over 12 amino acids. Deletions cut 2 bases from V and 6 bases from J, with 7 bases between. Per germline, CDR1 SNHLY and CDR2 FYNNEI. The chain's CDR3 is CASSERVSEAFF. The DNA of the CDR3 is TGTGCCAGCAGTGAAAGGGTTTCTGAAGCTTTCTTT.

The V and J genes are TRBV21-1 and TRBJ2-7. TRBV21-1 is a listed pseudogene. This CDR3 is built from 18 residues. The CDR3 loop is CASSKVGQTGPNNYEQYF. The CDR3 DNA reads TGTGCCAGCAGCAAAGTCGGCCAAACCGGCCCCAACAACTACGAGCAGTACTTC.

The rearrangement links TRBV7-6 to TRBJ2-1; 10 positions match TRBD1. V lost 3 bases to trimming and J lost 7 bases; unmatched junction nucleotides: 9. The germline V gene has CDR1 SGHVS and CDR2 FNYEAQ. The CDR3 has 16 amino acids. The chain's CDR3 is CASSFRPGQGKNEQFF. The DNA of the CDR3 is TGTGCCAGCAGCTTCCGGCCGGGACAGGGGAAAAATGAGCAGTTCTTC. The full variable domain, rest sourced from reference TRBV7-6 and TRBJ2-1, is GAGVSQSPRYKVTKRGQDVALRCDPISGHVSLYWYRQALGQGPEFLTYFNYEAQQDKSGLPNDRFSAERPEGSISTLTIQRTEQRDSAMYRCASSFRPGQGKNEQFFGPGTRLTVL.

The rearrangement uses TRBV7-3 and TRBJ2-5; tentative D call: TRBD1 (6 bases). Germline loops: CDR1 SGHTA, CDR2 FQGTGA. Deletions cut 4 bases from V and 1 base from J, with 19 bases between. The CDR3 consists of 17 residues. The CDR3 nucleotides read TGTGCCAGCAGCTCCCTACGCGTGGACAGAATCCAAGAGACCCAGTACTTC. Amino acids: CASSSLRVDRIQETQYF.

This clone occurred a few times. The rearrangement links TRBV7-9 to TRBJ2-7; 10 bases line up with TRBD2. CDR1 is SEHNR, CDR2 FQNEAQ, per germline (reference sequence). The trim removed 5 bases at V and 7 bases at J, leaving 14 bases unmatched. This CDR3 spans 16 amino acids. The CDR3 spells CASSKKGTSVLGEQYF. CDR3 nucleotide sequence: TGTGCCAGCAGCAAAAAAGGGACTAGCGTCCTGGGGGAGCAGTACTTC.

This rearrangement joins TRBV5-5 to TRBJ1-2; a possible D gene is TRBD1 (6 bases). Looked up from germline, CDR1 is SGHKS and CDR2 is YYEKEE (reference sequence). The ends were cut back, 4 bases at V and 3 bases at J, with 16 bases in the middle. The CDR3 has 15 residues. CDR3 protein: CASSPGTPTHYGYTF. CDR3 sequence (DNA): TGTGCCAGCAGCCCCGGGACACCCACTCACTATGGCTACACCTTC.

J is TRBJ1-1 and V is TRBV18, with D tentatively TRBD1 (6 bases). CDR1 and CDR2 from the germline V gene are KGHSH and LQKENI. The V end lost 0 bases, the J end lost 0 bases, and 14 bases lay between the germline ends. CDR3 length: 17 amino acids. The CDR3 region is CASSPPVGAGVNTEAFF. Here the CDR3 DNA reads TGTGCCAGCTCACCACCGGTGGGGGCTGGGGTGAACACTGAAGCTTTCTTT.